This T cell receptor beta chain was retrieved from a study of blood T cell repertoires in COVID-19. Whole-study context: Acute-phase and convalescent COVID-19 samples originated in the United States, Italy and Spain. Sample material is recorded as cDNA or gDNA derived from T cells, B-cell-depleted T cells, or PBMCs.

Seattle researchers signed up patients amid active infection and tracked them longitudinally. How the authors handled the data: Quantification of nucleated cells was approximated via reference gene primer amplification. The table came from immunoSEQ multiplex PCR; TCRdb's copy has only in-frame clones and leaves some out. That table furnishes V, J and clone size, whereas the DNA furnished D and trimming. This sample has 150,000 to 200,000 clones, with roughly 82% found just once. This CDR3 has 15 residues. V trimming: 7 bases; J trimming: 6 bases; junction bases outside the gene matches: 8. From germline, CDR1 is LNHDA and CDR2 SQIVND (reference sequence).

J is TRBJ1-4 and V is TRBV19; 10 nucleotides line up with TRBD1. Material for sequencing was peripheral blood. This sequence was found in a woman aged 55-75 years with COVID-19, enrolled during active disease. In DNA, the CDR3 is TGTGCCAGTACCGCGACAGGGGGCGGTTATGAAAAACTGTTTTTT. Protein sequence: CASTATGGGYEKLFF.